The rows below give T cell receptor beta chains drawn from one sample of a study of blood T cell repertoires in COVID-19. The protocol was immunoSEQ multiplex PCR, while the TCRdb copy is restricted to in-frame clones and leaves out a portion. The sample has about 89,000 clones, about three quarters seen once. Material for sequencing was peripheral blood. The source of these receptors is a human donor in a cohort sampled during active COVID-19. The CDR3 runs from the conserved cysteine through the conserved F or W. The D gene is left open where the match is weak. Expanded clones are given a class, and other clones once, few, many or no size at all.

V gene	D gene	clone size	J gene	CDR3 protein	CDR3 DNA
TRBV7-3	.	.	TRBJ2-3	CASSPGVGPRGDTQYF	TGTGCCAGCAGCCCGGGCGTAGGCCCCCGAGGGGATACGCAGTATTTT
TRBV18	.	few	TRBJ2-7	CASSPLGERPYEQYF	TGTGCCAGCTCACCTCTTGGGGAGAGGCCCTACGAGCAGTACTTC
TRBV5-1	TRBD1	.	TRBJ1-4	CASSLPGQNEKLFF	TGCGCCAGCAGCCTACCGGGACAGAATGAAAAACTGTTTTTT
TRBV7-9	TRBD2	.	TRBJ2-3	CASSGGLAFGFLDTQYF	TGTGCCAGCAGCGGGGGACTAGCTTTCGGGTTTCTAGATACGCAGTATTTT
TRBV28	TRBD1	.	TRBJ1-2	CASRPPDRGLYGYTF	TGTGCCAGCAGGCCGCCCGACAGGGGGCTATATGGCTACACCTTC
TRBV24-1	.	.	TRBJ1-1	CATSDPSQGNTEAFF	TGTGCCACCAGTGACCCAAGCCAGGGGAACACTGAAGCTTTCTTT
TRBV11-3	.	.	TRBJ1-2	CASSATGGGYGYTF	TGTGCCAGCAGCGCGACGGGGGGCGGCTATGGCTACACCTTC
TRBV10-3	TRBD2	.	TRBJ2-5	CAISTSVQETQYF	TGTGCCATCAGCACTAGCGTCCAAGAGACCCAGTACTTC
TRBV5-3	.	.	TRBJ1-6	CARSLAQKDSPLHF	TGTGCCAGAAGCTTGGCTCAGAAAGATTCACCCCTCCACTTT
TRBV19	.	few	TRBJ1-1	CASRKQSMNTEAFF	TGTGCCAGTAGAAAACAGAGCATGAACACTGAAGCTTTCTTT
TRBV5-6	.	many	TRBJ1-5	CASSRYRQPQHF	TGTGCCAGCAGCCGCTACCGTCAGCCCCAGCATTTT
TRBV19	TRBD2	once	TRBJ2-7	CASSPGGFNYEQYF	TGTGCCAGTAGCCCCGGGGGGTTCAACTACGAGCAGTACTTC
TRBV6-2/TRBV6-3	.	once	TRBJ1-2	CASSYSVSGTNYGYTF	TGTGCCAGCAGTTACTCAGTTTCGGGAACTAACTATGGCTACACCTTC
TRBV11-2	.	.	TRBJ1-2	CASSRPGENYGYTF	TGTGCCAGCAGCCGCCCGGGGGAAAACTATGGCTACACCTTC
TRBV19	.	.	TRBJ2-5	CASSIGGETRQTQYF	TGTGCCAGTAGTATAGGGGGGGAAACTAGGCAGACCCAGTACTTC
TRBV4-1	TRBD1	.	TRBJ1-2	CASSRAGTGQDYGYTF	TGCGCCAGCAGCCGAGCCGGGACAGGGCAGGACTATGGCTACACCTTC
TRBV15	.	.	TRBJ2-7	CATSRSRAGEQYF	TGTGCCACCAGCAGGAGCAGGGCAGGCGAGCAGTACTTC
TRBV18	TRBD1	.	TRBJ2-7	CASSPGQGQEQYF	TGTGCCAGCTCTCCGGGACAGGGGCAAGAGCAGTACTTC
TRBV28	.	.	TRBJ1-2	CASSSPGRTNLGSYGYTF	TGTGCCAGCAGTTCCCCCGGGAGAACGAATTTAGGGAGCTATGGCTACACCTTC
TRBV18	.	.	TRBJ1-1	CASSPPQGRMNTEAFF	TGTGCCAGCTCACCACCGCAGGGTCGTATGAACACTGAAGCTTTCTTT
TRBV6-5	.	.	TRBJ2-1	CASRNYREREQFF	TGTGCCAGCAGAAACTACAGGGAAAGGGAGCAGTTCTTC
TRBV6-5	TRBD1	.	TRBJ1-1	CASRMGQVNTEAFF	TGTGCCAGCAGAATGGGACAGGTGAACACTGAAGCTTTCTTT
TRBV18	.	.	TRBJ2-5	CASSPNRQETQYF	TGTGCCAGCTCACCAAACAGACAAGAGACCCAGTACTTC
TRBV4-3	.	.	TRBJ1-4	CASSQDPIQGNEKLFF	TGCGCCAGCAGCCAAGATCCCATCCAGGGTAATGAAAAACTGTTTTTT
TRBV27	.	.	TRBJ2-5	CASSLSGLTTQYF	TGTGCCAGCAGTTTATCCGGACTGACGACCCAGTACTTC